The sequence of this T cell receptor (beta chain) was determined in a study of identical twins (TCRdb year 2016). About the full investigation: To test whether fetal clonotypes persist, the study used deep sequencing on TCR alpha and beta repertoires from monozygotic twins, unrelated adults of various ages, and cord blood. To rule out contamination, replicate twin experiments were performed at different times with different library preparation protocols. Study-wide findings and limitations: Invariant T cells such as MAIT and iNKT could partly confound zero-insertion analyses, though diverse VJ usage argued against this for most clonotypes. Because the same donors could not be followed over many years, the conclusions depended on cross-sectional statistical analysis. In beta out-of-frame sequences, excess twin sharing was weaker, because having fewer shared sequences lowered the signal-to-noise ratio. Fewer insertions were carried by abundant cord blood beta clonotypes; a weaker similar trend was observed in young adult naive repertoires, while no such trend was observed in memory repertoires. Out-of-frame TCR alpha sequences shared between twins showed an excess of low generation-probability sequences compared with coincidental sharing between unrelated individuals. In monozygotic twins, recombination models systematically underestimated out-of-frame TCR alpha sharing, but the models matched the sharing seen between unrelated individuals.

In this sample, this clonotype turned up a few times. The target of this receptor is not known. The sample holds no much larger clone one base away, and base qualities are not on file. The method behind the library was 5' RACE. Sequencing was performed on an Illumina HiSeq 2000. A universal primer binding site was added through template switching, and the final cDNA carried a unique molecular identifier so that TCR cDNA molecules could be counted accurately. First-strand cDNA for TCR alpha and beta chains was synthesized from specific primers in the conserved constant-segment region. To control for contamination, every cDNA library was double barcoded, receiving both a SMART-Mk sample barcode and Illumina barcodes. TruSeq adapter sequences along with Illumina sample barcodes were introduced in two successive PCR steps. TCR alpha and beta cDNA libraries were sequenced on the Illumina HiSeq platform with custom primers. The source study handled its data this way. MiGEC processed the raw reads to extract unique molecular identifiers, while MiXCR was used to determine the CDR3 positions. Recombination models were inferred per individual with the repgenHMM and IGoR tools using an EM algorithm. The analysis of shared clonotypes was done with the tcR package in R, with sharing normalized by the product of cloneset sizes. Out-of-frame nonproductive sequences were analyzed to study raw recombination free of thymic and clonal selection effects. TCRdb reprocessed the public reads (quality trimming at Q25 with fastp, clone calling with MiXCR) and kept in-frame beta chains. Each record represents a unique CDR3 protein, reported with the most common genes and DNA among its rows. TCRdb, not the original authors, processed these V and J calls. In all, the sample holds 240,000 or so distinct CDR3 sequences, and approximately 7% of those were seen once. The ten top clones hold 3% to 4% of the sample.

Every donor in the study was a healthy Caucasian. The twin cohort consisted of three pairs of female monozygotic twins, all aged roughly 18 to 29 years. Miltenyi CD45RO+ enrichment and human naive T-cell isolation kits were used to isolate memory (CD45RO+) and naive T cells from PBMC. The sample was also reused in another study, on yellow fever vaccine responses in identical twins. From the second report: The authors reported that the T cell response to vaccination in identical twins appeared partly convergent and partly personalized. The study precisely tracked vaccine-responding T cell clones in identical twins.

This sequence was found in a woman aged 18-29 years in good health. The source material was memory (CD45RO+) T cells sorted from blood. The sample's cell subset or site label, in plain terms: CD45RO+ enriched T cells.

The CDR3 has the sequence CASSRARDTEAFF. The nucleotide sequence reads as follows: TGCGCCAGCAGTCGGGCCAGGGACACTGAAGCTTTCTTT. The rearranged chain carries TRBV10-2 and TRBJ1-1; the D gene is perhaps TRBD1, from 5 matching bases. At the junction V is shortened by 5 bases and J by 3 bases, with 10 bases in between. The germline V gene gives CDR1 as WSHSY and CDR2 as SAAADI. The cysteine opens and the phenylalanine closes a CDR3 of 13 amino acids. Only the CDR3 DNA stays, 39 bases, in frame from base 1.